The 22 T cell receptor beta chains presented below share a single source sample, sequenced in a study of immune evolution from preneoplasia to lung adenocarcinoma. TCRdb's table, derived via immunoSEQ multiplex PCR, lists solely in-frame clones and lacks some. The table shows some 15,000 clones, with around 80% occurring only once. Material: FFPE minimally invasive lung adenocarcinoma tissue. These receptors all come from a person aged 65 to 85 with lung adenocarcinoma.

In the case of this clone: Sequence at one end of the junction differs from germline and may be a read error. The J gene is TRBJ1-6, the V gene TRBV9; weak D call: TRBD1 (5 bases). The CDR3 spans 14 residues. Germline loops: CDR1 SGDLS, CDR2 YYNGEE. CDR3 sequence reads: CASSVEDTYSLLHF. CDR3 bases: TGTGCCAGCAGCGTAGAGGACACCTATTCACTCCTCCACTTT.

This clone was seen a few times. The V call is TRBV18, the J call TRBJ1-6; no reliable D call. The germline V gene has CDR1 KGHSH and CDR2 LQKENI. V was trimmed by 2 bases and J by 5 bases, leaving 7 bases between them. This CDR3 has 14 residues. The CDR3 is CASSPGVDNSPLHF. In DNA form, the CDR3 reads TGTGCCAGCTCACCAGGGGTAGATAATTCACCCCTCCACTTT.

The genes are TRBV5-1 and TRBJ1-5, with D hard to call. Deletions cut 4 bases from V and 6 bases from J, with 17 bases between. In germline, CDR1 is SGHRS, CDR2 YFSETQ. There are 15 residues in the CDR3. In DNA, the CDR3 is TGCGCCAGCAGCCAACCGGAGTGGACCCCTCAGCCCCAGCATTTT. Translation gives CASSQPEWTPQPQHF.

This clone has a single count. The CDR3 is CASSSSDRDAQYF. CDR3 nucleotide sequence: TGTGCCAGCAGCTCCTCCGACAGGGACGCCCAGTACTTC. The V gene is TRBV11-2, the J gene TRBJ2-5; 7 positions match TRBD1. The CDR3 totals 13 residues. Germline V CDR1 and CDR2: SGHAT, FQNNGV. Trimming at V came to 4 bases and at J to 9 bases, leaving 8 bases not matched to a gene.

This chain joins TRBV7-2 and TRBJ1-2; unclear D gene. Germline values: CDR1 SGHTA, CDR2 FQGNSA. Trimming pared 4 bases from V and 1 base from J, leaving 16 bases between. This CDR3 spans 16 amino acids. The CDR3 is CASSSLGRKSNYGYTF. The CDR3 DNA reads as TGTGCCAGCAGCTCCCTCGGACGGAAGAGTAACTATGGCTACACCTTC. The entire variable domain, with the rest obtained from reference TRBV7-2 and TRBJ1-2, is as follows: GAGVSQSPSNKVTEKGKDVELRCDPISGHTALYWYRQSLGQGLEFLIYFQGNSAPDKSGLPSDRFSAERTGGSVSTLTIQRTQQEDSAVYLCASSSLGRKSNYGYTFGSGTRLTVV.

The chain has TRBV10-2 and TRBJ2-1; 8 bases map to TRBD1. The J segment lost 8 bases and the V segment lost 7 bases, leaving 1 base of the junction unmatched. The V gene's germline CDR1 is WSHSY and CDR2 SAAADI. There are 11 residues in the CDR3. CDR3: CASTTGDEQFF. The CDR3 nucleotides are TGCGCCAGCACGACAGGGGATGAGCAGTTCTTC.

The gene calls are TRBV19 and TRBJ2-1; D is unresolved. Looked up from germline, CDR1 is LNHDA and CDR2 is SQIVND (reference sequence). V was pared by 6 bases and J by 3 bases, with 9 bases between. CDR3 size: 13 residues. CDR3 sequence: CASSVSHYNEQFF. The CDR3 DNA sequence: TGTGCCAGTAGCGTGAGTCACTACAATGAGCAGTTCTTC.

CDR3 amino acids: CASTDSTDTQYF. CDR3 nucleotides: TGTGCCAGCACCGACAGCACAGATACGCAGTATTTT. The chain combines TRBV6-5 with TRBJ2-3, with D unclear. The germline V gene has CDR1 MNHEY and CDR2 SVGAGI. The V end lost 7 bases, the J end lost 0 bases, and 5 bases lay between the germline ends. The CDR3 loop spans 12 amino acids.

The chain joins TRBV6-1 to TRBJ2-3; D is perhaps TRBD2 (7 bases). There are 16 residues in the CDR3. The V end was cut by 0 bases, the J end by 3 bases, with 13 bases between. Per the germline V gene, CDR1 is MNHNS and CDR2 is SASEGT. CDR3 loop: CASSEAPGEGTDTQYF. In DNA form, the CDR3 reads TGTGCCAGCAGTGAAGCGCCAGGGGAGGGGACAGATACGCAGTATTTT.

This chain joins TRBV11-2 and TRBJ2-7; D possibly corresponds to TRBD1 (5 bases). V gave up 1 base and J gave up 0 bases, with 10 bases separating them. This CDR3 contains 15 residues. Per the germline V gene, CDR1 is SGHAT and CDR2 is FQNNGV. CDR3 residues: CASSLAPGLSYEQYF. CDR3 coding DNA: TGTGCCAGCAGCTTAGCCCCAGGGCTCTCCTACGAGCAGTACTTC.

V and J are TRBV7-3 and TRBJ2-1, with D tentatively TRBD2 (5 bases). Trimming removed 5 bases from V and 10 bases from J, with 12 bases in between. The length of the CDR3 is 12 residues. CDR1 is SGHTA, CDR2 FQGTGA, per germline. CDR3 sequence: CASSTPGGEQFF. CDR3 DNA sequence: TGTGCCAGCAGCACCCCAGGAGGAGAGCAGTTCTTC.

V gene TRBV7-9 combines with J gene TRBJ1-1, with 9 bases that match TRBD1. Germline CDR1 is SEHNR and CDR2 is FQNEAQ (reference sequence). V shed 4 bases, J shed 6 bases, and the junction held 12 bases outside the gene matches. CDR3 length equals 16 residues. The CDR3 reads CASSSRRGQGLSEAFF. In DNA, the CDR3 is TGTGCCAGCAGCTCCCGGCGGGGACAGGGTCTCTCTGAAGCTTTCTTT.

The rearrangement joins TRBV5-4 to TRBJ2-3; 8 bases line up with TRBD2. From germline, CDR1 is SGHNT and CDR2 YYREEE (reference sequence). The junction had 3 bases not matched to a gene; V was cut back by 2 bases and J by 4 bases. The CDR3 sequence is 14 residues long. In DNA, the CDR3 is TGTGCCAGCAGCTTTTCCGGGGGGGCAGATACGCAGTATTTT. Translated, it gives CASSFSGGADTQYF.

Concerning this clone: The junction differs from germline at one of its ends, possibly a read error. The chain carries TRBV30 and TRBJ2-7, with D possibly matching TRBD2 (6 bases). The germline CDR1 and CDR2 sequences are GTSNPN and SVGIG (reference sequence). The CDR3 covers 12 residues. The CDR3 DNA is TGTGCCCGGAGGGTAGGGGCGGTCCAATTCTACTTC. Encoded protein: CARRVGAVQFYF.

This chain joins TRBV28 and TRBJ1-2, with D unclear. Germline V gene sequence: CDR1 MDHEN, CDR2 SYDVKM. The ends were cut back, 4 bases at V and 10 bases at J, with 10 bases in the middle. This CDR3 has 11 residues. In DNA form, the CDR3 reads TGTGCCAGCAGTTACCTAGGGAACTACACCTTC. Translated: CASSYLGNYTF.

The rearrangement uses TRBV4-2 and TRBJ2-1; perhaps TRBD1 as D (5 bases). This CDR3 spans 14 amino acids. Trimming removed 4 bases at V and 8 bases at J, with 15 bases between. Germline V gene data show CDR1 as LGHNA and CDR2 as YNFKEQ. The CDR3 sequence: CASSRQPLGDEQFF. For the CDR3, the DNA is TGTGCCAGCAGCCGACAGCCTTTGGGCGATGAGCAGTTCTTC.

The sample holds a few counts of this clone. The chain uses TRBV11-3 and TRBJ2-7; D may be TRBD1 (5 bases). Germline V gene data show CDR1 as SGHNT and CDR2 as YENEEA. V lost 6 bases to trimming and J lost 1 base, with 13 bases between them. This CDR3 is built from 14 residues. The chain's CDR3 is CASSKGQASYEQYF. CDR3 nucleotide sequence: TGTGCCAGCAGTAAGGGGCAGGCATCCTACGAGCAGTACTTC.

This clone was counted between two and nine times. J is TRBJ2-1 and V is TRBV9; D gene unclear. The germline V gene encodes CDR1 SGDLS and CDR2 YYNGEE. V was pared by 4 bases and J by 7 bases, with 18 bases between. This CDR3 region has 15 residues. The CDR3 DNA reads TGTGCCAGCAGCCCATCGGTCCTCTCCCAGAATGAGCAGTTCTTC. This translates into CASSPSVLSQNEQFF.

This clone came up a few times. V is TRBV9 and J is TRBJ2-6; D is tentatively TRBD1 or TRBD2 (6 bases each). The V gene lost 2 bases and the J gene lost 2 bases, with 8 bases spanning the gap. The CDR3 sequence is 15 residues long. The V gene's germline CDR1 is SGDLS and CDR2 YYNGEE. The CDR3 bases are TGTGCCAGCAGCGTCGGGGGCCCTGGGGCCAACGTCCTGACTTTC. This gives the protein CASSVGGPGANVLTF. Filled out from reference TRBV9 and TRBJ2-6, the complete variable domain reads DSGVTQTPKHLITATGQRVTLRCSPRSGDLSVYWYQQSLDQGLQFLIQYYNGEERAKGNILERFSAQQFPDLHSELNLSSLELGDSALYFCASSVGGPGANVLTFGAGSRLTVL.

The chain has TRBV14 and TRBJ2-1, with 7 bases fitting TRBD2. The V segment lost 1 base and the J segment 7 bases; nucleotides outside the gene matches: 4. Germline V gene data show CDR1 as SGHDN and CDR2 as FVKESK. The CDR3 runs to 14 residues. CDR3 amino acids: CASSQVAGSNEQFF. CDR3 sequence (DNA): TGTGCCAGCAGCCAAGTAGCGGGTTCTAATGAGCAGTTCTTC.

This chain uses TRBV10-3 with TRBJ1-4, with 7 positions matching TRBD1. Germline V gene lookup returns CDR1 ENHRY and CDR2 SYGVKD. The CDR3 consists of 15 residues. V trimming: 6 bases; J trimming: 4 bases; junction bases outside the gene matches: 8. The CDR3 DNA follows: TGTGCCATCAGGAGGGACAGAGCTGATAATGAAAAACTGTTTTTT. It yields the protein CAIRRDRADNEKLFF.

The genes are TRBV6-5 and TRBJ2-7, with D perhaps given as TRBD1 or TRBD2 (5 bases each). Germline loops: CDR1 MNHEY, CDR2 SVGAGI. The ends were cut back, 2 bases at V and 7 bases at J, with 15 bases in the middle. The CDR3 length is 14 residues. CDR3 amino acids: CASSYGTADGEQYF. The CDR3, as DNA: TGTGCCAGCAGTTACGGGACCGCGGATGGGGAGCAGTACTTC.